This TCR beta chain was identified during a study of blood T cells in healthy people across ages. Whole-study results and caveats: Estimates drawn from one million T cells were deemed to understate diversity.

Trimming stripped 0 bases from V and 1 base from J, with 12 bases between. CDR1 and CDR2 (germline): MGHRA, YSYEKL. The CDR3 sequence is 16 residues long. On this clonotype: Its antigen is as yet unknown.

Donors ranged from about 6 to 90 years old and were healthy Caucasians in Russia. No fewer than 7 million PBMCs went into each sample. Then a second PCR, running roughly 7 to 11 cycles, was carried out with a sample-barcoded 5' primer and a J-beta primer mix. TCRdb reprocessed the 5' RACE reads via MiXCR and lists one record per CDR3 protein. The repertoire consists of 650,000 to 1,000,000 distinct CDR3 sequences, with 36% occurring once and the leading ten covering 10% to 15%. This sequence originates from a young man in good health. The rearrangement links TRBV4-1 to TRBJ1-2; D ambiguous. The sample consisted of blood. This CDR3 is CASSQDALELNYGYTF. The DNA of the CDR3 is TGCGCCAGCAGCCAAGATGCCCTTGAACTTAACTATGGCTACACCTTC.